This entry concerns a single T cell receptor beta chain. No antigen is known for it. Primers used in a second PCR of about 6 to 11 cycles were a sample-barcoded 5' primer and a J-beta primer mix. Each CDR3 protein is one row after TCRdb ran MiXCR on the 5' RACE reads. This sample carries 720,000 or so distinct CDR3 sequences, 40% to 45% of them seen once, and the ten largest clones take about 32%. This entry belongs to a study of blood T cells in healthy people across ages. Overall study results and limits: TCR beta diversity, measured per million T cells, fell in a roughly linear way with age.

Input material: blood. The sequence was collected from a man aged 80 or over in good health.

The CDR3 DNA is TGTGCCAGCAGCCAGACCACAGGGGGGATAAGAGATACGCAGTATTTT. Residues: CASSQTTGGIRDTQYF. The rearrangement uses TRBV7-9 and TRBJ2-3; 8 bases are a match to TRBD1. Trimming removed 5 bases from V and 5 bases from J; junction bases left unmatched: 12. The CDR3 sequence is 16 residues long. CDR1 is SEHNR and CDR2 is FQNEAQ in the germline V gene (reference sequence).